The 32 T cell receptor beta chains below come from one sample, sequenced in a study of blood T cell repertoires in COVID-19. Sequenced by immunoSEQ multiplex PCR; TCRdb stores in-frame clones only, minus some. The sample lists some 110,000 clones; 70% to 90% were seen once. The sample consisted of peripheral blood. The receptors stem from an older man who had recovered from COVID-19.

CDR3 in amino acids: CASSPGHQQNIQYF. CDR3 nucleotides: TGTGCCAGCTCACCAGGGCACCAACAAAACATTCAGTACTTC. The chain uses TRBV18 and TRBJ2-4; no reliable D call. The germline V and J ends were trimmed by 2 bases and 5 bases, with 10 bases remaining between them. In germline, CDR1 is KGHSH, CDR2 LQKENI. This CDR3 is 14 amino acids long.

V is TRBV5-4 and J is TRBJ2-5; a weak D match, TRBD1 (6 bases). V lost 0 bases to trimming and J lost 3 bases, with 12 bases between them. Germline V gene lookup returns CDR1 SGHNT and CDR2 YYREEE (reference sequence). The CDR3 sequence is 15 residues long. CDR3 sequence reads: CASSLGTNREETQYF. Written as DNA, the CDR3 is TGTGCCAGCAGCTTGGGAACTAACAGGGAAGAGACCCAGTACTTC.

The chain combines TRBV7-2 with TRBJ2-2, with D tentatively TRBD2 (5 bases). CDR1 is SGHTA and CDR2 is FQGNSA in the germline V gene. Trimming shortened V by 4 bases and J by 7 bases, and 7 bases separated the two germline ends. There are 12 residues in the CDR3. Written as DNA, the CDR3 is TGTGCCAGCAGCTCGGGAAACGGGGAGCTGTTTTTT. This gives the protein CASSSGNGELFF.

V is TRBV9 and J is TRBJ2-3; TRBD2 agrees at 9 bases. J lost 6 bases, V lost 0 bases, and 8 bases had no gene match. Germline CDR1 SGDLS, CDR2 YYNGEE. The CDR3 is 16 residues long. Here the CDR3 DNA reads TGTGCCAGCAGCGTAGACCGGCGGGAGGGATGGGATACGCAGTATTTT. It is translated as CASSVDRREGWDTQYF.

This clone is a singleton in its sample. V and J are TRBV18 and TRBJ2-1, with 10 bases aligning to TRBD1. This CDR3 has 14 amino acids. V lost 5 bases to trimming and J lost 2 bases; unmatched junction nucleotides: 0. Germline-derived CDR1 and CDR2 are KGHSH and LQKENI. CDR3: CASSGTGAYNEQFF. In DNA form, the CDR3 reads TGTGCCAGCTCAGGGACAGGGGCCTACAATGAGCAGTTCTTC.

The chain uses TRBV30 and TRBJ1-1, with 9 bases matching TRBD1. Trimming removed 2 bases from V and 1 base from J; junction bases left unmatched: 11. Germline loops: CDR1 GTSNPN, CDR2 SVGIG (reference sequence). The CDR3 is made up of 17 amino acids. DNA of the CDR3: TGTGCCTGGAGTACTCTTCGACAGGGGGTAGGGAACACTGAAGCTTTCTTT. Its protein product is CAWSTLRQGVGNTEAFF.

The V call is TRBV4-2, the J call TRBJ2-4; 9 bases are a match to TRBD1. There are 15 residues in the CDR3. The J segment lost 15 bases and the V segment lost 2 bases, leaving 14 bases of the junction unmatched. Germline V CDR1 and CDR2: LGHNA, YNFKEQ. The CDR3 reads CASSQFRDRVSVRYF. The DNA of the CDR3 is TGTGCCAGCAGCCAATTTCGGGACAGGGTGAGTGTTCGGTACTTC.

The chain couples TRBV5-4 to TRBJ1-2; D is undetermined. The length of the CDR3 is 17 residues. CDR1 and CDR2 (germline): SGHNT, YYREEE (reference sequence). V lost 6 bases and J 1 base, leaving 22 bases between the germline ends. This CDR3 is CASKVGGPLSFNYGYTF. DNA of the CDR3: TGTGCCAGCAAGGTGGGAGGGCCTTTATCTTTTAACTATGGCTACACCTTC.

The chain recombines TRBV11-2 with TRBJ2-3, with a weak D call TRBD1 (6 bases). CDR1 SGHAT and CDR2 FQNNGV come from the germline V gene. CDR3 length: 15 amino acids. Between the trimmed V and J ends, which lost 5 bases and 5 bases, there was a span of 17 bases. CDR3 sequence reads: CASSMTQGFGDTQYF. CDR3 DNA: TGTGCCAGCAGCATGACACAGGGCTTCGGAGATACGCAGTATTTT. The entire variable domain, with the rest obtained from reference TRBV11-2 and TRBJ2-3, is as follows: EAGVAQSPRYKIIEKRQSVAFWCNPISGHATLYWYQQILGQGPKLLIQFQNNGVVDDSQLPKDRFSAERLKGVDSTLKIQPAKLEDSAVYLCASSMTQGFGDTQYFGPGTRLTVL.

V gene TRBV2 combines with J gene TRBJ2-7; 8 bases agree with TRBD1. CDR1 and CDR2 (germline): SNHLY, FYNNEI. V shed 1 base and J 8 bases; nucleotides not matched to a gene: 7. There are 14 residues in the CDR3. The CDR3 nucleotides read TGTGCCAGCAGTGAAGAGGCAGGGGGCGACAAGCAGTACTTC. This sequence encodes CASSEEAGGDKQYF.

The chain couples TRBV4-1 to TRBJ2-3, with D perhaps TRBD1 (6 bases). This CDR3 contains 16 residues. Germline assignment: CDR1 MGHRA and CDR2 YSYEKL. V was shortened by 0 bases and J by 0 bases, with 10 bases between the two germline ends. The CDR3 loop reads CASSQETGTSTDTQYF. The CDR3 bases are TGCGCCAGCAGCCAAGAAACCGGGACAAGCACAGATACGCAGTATTTT.

The chain combines TRBV7-2 with TRBJ1-2; TRBD1 matches at 8 bases. Trimming removed 1 base from V and 4 bases from J; junction bases left unmatched: 5. The CDR3 extends over 15 amino acids. CDR1 is SGHTA, CDR2 FQGNSA, per germline. DNA of the CDR3: TGTGCCAGCAGCTTAGTGCCAGGGGGCAGCTATGGCTACACCTTC. It yields the protein CASSLVPGGSYGYTF.

The chain combines TRBV7-2 with TRBJ2-7, with D hard to call. There are 13 residues in the CDR3. Germline CDR1 and CDR2: SGHTA and FQGNSA. V was clipped by 2 bases and J by 3 bases, with 8 bases between them. CDR3 protein: CASSLINFYEQYF. The CDR3, as DNA: TGTGCCAGCAGCTTAATCAACTTCTACGAGCAGTACTTC.

The chain carries TRBV11-2 and TRBJ2-2, with 8 bases matching TRBD2. This CDR3 spans 14 amino acids. V gave up 9 bases and J gave up 0 bases; unmatched junction bases: 3. Germline CDR1 reads SGHAT; CDR2 reads FQNNGV. In DNA form, the CDR3 reads TGTGCCAGTCGGGGGGGAACGAACACCGGGGAGCTGTTTTTT. Its translation: CASRGGTNTGELFF.

This sequence joins TRBV2 and TRBJ2-7, with D possibly being TRBD2 (6 bases). Looked up from germline, CDR1 is SNHLY and CDR2 is FYNNEI. The V end lost 8 bases, the J end lost 4 bases, and 9 bases lay between the germline ends. The CDR3 spans 11 residues. The CDR3 sequence is CASAGSYEQYF. In DNA, the CDR3 is TGTGCCAGCGCCGGGAGTTACGAGCAGTACTTC.

The chain links TRBV7-9 to TRBJ1-1; the match to TRBD1 covers 8 bases. The CDR3 is 16 amino acids. Per germline, CDR1 SEHNR and CDR2 FQNEAQ (reference sequence). With V trimmed by 5 bases and J by 8 bases, 16 bases remained unmatched. The CDR3: CASSPDRAILRGEAFF. CDR3 sequence (DNA): TGTGCCAGCAGCCCGGACAGGGCAATTTTAAGGGGGGAAGCTTTCTTT.

The chain combines TRBV3-1 (or the pseudogene TRBV3-2) with TRBJ1-4; D possibly corresponds to TRBD1 (6 bases). CDR1 is LGHDT, CDR2 YNNKEL, per germline (reference sequence). The CDR3 is 14 residues long. V lost 5 bases to trimming and J lost 7 bases, with 14 bases between them. As DNA, the CDR3 is TGTGCCAGCAGCTCAGGGGCTATAGGTGAAAAACTGTTTTTT. This sequence encodes CASSSGAIGEKLFF.

The V and J genes are TRBV10-3 and TRBJ2-3; 8 bases are a match to TRBD2. V lost 4 bases to trimming and J lost 4 bases; unmatched junction nucleotides: 10. CDR3 length: 16 amino acids. Germline CDR1 and CDR2: ENHRY and SYGVKD. CDR3 sequence: CAISAWSGGVPDTQYF. The CDR3 DNA reads as TGTGCCATCAGTGCCTGGAGCGGGGGTGTCCCAGATACGCAGTATTTT.

The rearrangement links TRBV28 to TRBJ2-7; 7 bases agree with TRBD1. The CDR3 is 13 amino acids. Per germline, CDR1 MDHEN and CDR2 SYDVKM. The trim removed 10 bases at V and 4 bases at J, leaving 10 bases unmatched. CDR3 sequence reads: CATMIQGLYEQYF. CDR3 nucleotide sequence: TGTGCCACCATGATACAGGGGTTGTACGAGCAGTACTTC. Based on the CDR3 plus reference TRBV28 and TRBJ2-7, the full variable domain is DVKVTQSSRYLVKRTGEKVFLECVQDMDHENMFWYRQDPGLGLRLIYFSYDVKMKEKGDIPEGYSVSREKKERFSLILESASTNQTSMYLCATMIQGLYEQYFGPGTRLTVT.

This clone was observed a few times. This chain uses TRBV21-1 with TRBJ2-7; TRBD1 was called by the table and not checked on the DNA. TRBV21-1 is designated a pseudogene. There are 15 residues in the CDR3. This CDR3 reads CASQSLGRATYEQYF. The CDR3 nucleotides read TGTGCCAGTCAATCATTGGGCAGGGCTACCTACGAGCAGTACTTC.

This clone has just one count. This chain links TRBV2 with TRBJ2-5; 9 bases match TRBD1. The CDR3 loop spans 14 amino acids. Germline CDR1 and CDR2: SNHLY and FYNNEI. Trimming removed 5 bases from V and 9 bases from J; junction bases left unmatched: 10. The chain's CDR3 is CASSLTGGGISQYF. DNA for the CDR3: TGTGCCAGCAGTTTGACAGGGGGTGGGATCTCCCAGTACTTC.

This chain links TRBV30 with TRBJ1-3; D unclear. The CDR3 extends over 15 amino acids. Germline-derived CDR1 and CDR2 are GTSNPN and SVGIG (reference sequence). Trimming cost V 5 bases and J 0 bases, with 14 bases left between them. The CDR3 is CAWGVQTSSGNTIYF. The CDR3 DNA sequence: TGTGCCTGGGGGGTCCAGACTAGCTCTGGAAACACCATATATTTT.

V is TRBV27 and J is TRBJ2-1; 7 bases match TRBD2. The CDR3 loop spans 15 amino acids. Germline V gives CDR1 MNHEY, CDR2 SMNVEV (reference sequence). V lost 7 bases to trimming and J lost 6 bases; unmatched junction nucleotides: 12. The CDR3 is CASIRAGSWANEQFF. DNA for the CDR3: TGTGCCAGCATTAGAGCGGGATCTTGGGCCAATGAGCAGTTCTTC.

The rearrangement uses TRBV6-5 and TRBJ1-2; TRBD1 matches at 10 bases. The CDR3 runs to 13 residues. Per germline, CDR1 MNHEY and CDR2 SVGAGI. Trimming at V came to 4 bases and at J to 6 bases, leaving 2 bases not matched to a gene. CDR3 sequence: CASSWTGGNGYTF. CDR3 coding DNA: TGTGCCAGCAGTTGGACAGGGGGGAATGGCTACACCTTC.

The rearrangement joins TRBV4-2 to TRBJ2-1; TRBD2 aligns across 9 bases. The V gene's germline CDR1 is LGHNA and CDR2 YNFKEQ. V lost 5 bases, J lost 4 bases, and 9 bases stayed unmatched. This CDR3 is built from 16 residues. Here the CDR3 reads CASSVSGGAPYNEQFF. For the CDR3, the DNA is TGTGCCAGCAGCGTTAGCGGGGGCGCTCCGTACAATGAGCAGTTCTTC.

The chain uses TRBV9 and TRBJ2-1; 9 bases agree with TRBD2. CDR3 length: 15 residues. J lost 6 bases, V lost 0 bases, and 4 bases had no gene match. From germline, CDR1 is SGDLS and CDR2 YYNGEE. The CDR3 DNA reads TGTGCCAGCAGCGTAGGCGGGAGGGCCCGCAATGAGCAGTTCTTC. Residues: CASSVGGRARNEQFF.

V and J are TRBV3-1 (or the pseudogene TRBV3-2) and TRBJ2-1; unclear D gene. V lost 0 bases to trimming and J lost 6 bases, with 9 bases between them. The CDR3 has 14 amino acids. CDR1 LGHDT and CDR2 YNNKEL come from the germline V gene (reference sequence). CDR3 protein: CASSQDGGSNEQFF. The CDR3 DNA sequence: TGTGCCAGCAGCCAAGATGGCGGTTCCAATGAGCAGTTCTTC.

The V gene is TRBV4-1, the J gene TRBJ2-5; tentatively, D is TRBD1 (6 bases). V was cut by 4 bases and J by 0 bases, with 9 bases left in between. CDR1 MGHRA and CDR2 YSYEKL come from the germline V gene. The length of the CDR3 is 14 residues. In DNA form, the CDR3 reads TGCGCCAGCAGCCGCGGACAGAACCAAGAGACCCAGTACTTC. This codes for CASSRGQNQETQYF.

The count of this clone is one. This rearrangement joins TRBV7-9 to TRBJ2-7; 7 nucleotides match TRBD1. V trimming: 5 bases; J trimming: 5 bases; junction bases outside the gene matches: 6. CDR3 length equals 13 residues. Germline-derived CDR1 and CDR2 are SEHNR and FQNEAQ (reference sequence). The chain's CDR3 is CASSPIDRDEQYF. The CDR3 region has the DNA TGTGCCAGCAGCCCAATCGACAGGGACGAGCAGTACTTC. The full variable domain, rest sourced from reference TRBV7-9 and TRBJ2-7, is DTGVSQNPRHKITKRGQNVTFRCDPISEHNRLYWYRQTLGQGPEFLTYFQNEAQLEKSRLLSDRFSAERPKGSFSTLEIQRTEQGDSAMYLCASSPIDRDEQYFGPGTRLTVT.

This clone has a single count. CDR3 coding DNA: TGTGCCAGCAGCTTAGGGCTTCCTAGCACAGATACGCAGTATTTT. This sequence encodes CASSLGLPSTDTQYF. V and J are TRBV7-9 and TRBJ2-3; D uncertain. The germline V gene encodes CDR1 SEHNR and CDR2 FQNEAQ (reference sequence). This CDR3 region has 15 residues. Trimming left V 1 base short and J 0 bases short, with 8 bases between.

This clone showed up just once. This sequence joins TRBV5-1 and TRBJ2-1, with D possibly being TRBD1 (6 bases). The germline V gene has CDR1 SGHRS and CDR2 YFSETQ. Deletions cut 0 bases from V and 7 bases from J, with 14 bases between. CDR3 length equals 15 residues. Written as DNA, the CDR3 is TGCGCCAGCAGCTTGGGACTGGGGGCTCGGAATGAGCAGTTCTTC. Amino acid sequence: CASSLGLGARNEQFF.

The V gene is TRBV7-9, the J gene TRBJ2-3; D is perhaps TRBD2 (6 bases). This CDR3 has 19 residues. Germline assignment: CDR1 SEHNR and CDR2 FQNEAQ (reference sequence). V lost 5 bases and J 0 bases, leaving 24 bases between the germline ends. The CDR3 loop is CASSPRRVAEEPSTDTQYF. CDR3 nucleotide sequence: TGTGCCAGCAGCCCCCGAAGAGTAGCGGAAGAACCTAGCACAGATACGCAGTATTTT.